The following is a T cell receptor beta chain sequence with its context. There is no known antigen for this receptor. It has no much larger one-base neighbor in the sample; base qualities were not kept. The data originate from a study of sequential checkpoint blockade in melanoma (dated by TCRdb to 2018 to 2020). Describing the broader study: Using 1:1 randomization, the trial assigned patients either to first-line nivolumab followed by ipilimumab (arm A) or to ipilimumab followed by nivolumab (arm B). Both trial sequences were followed by maintenance nivolumab.

The immunoSEQ Assay was used to immunosequence TCRbeta CDR3 regions from genomic DNA. Genomic DNA was amplified by bias-controlled multiplex PCR before high-throughput sequencing. The authors processed their data as follows. To quantify the absolute abundance of each unique TCRbeta CDR3 region, the sequences were collapsed and filtered. Clonality, defined as 1 minus Pielou's evenness, was calculated using only productive rearrangements. A previously published method was used to identify clones with significantly greater frequencies in on-treatment samples than in baseline samples. The clones in this table, taken by TCRdb from immuneACCESS, are in-frame only. Not every clone is retained; where verified, under half of the shortfall comes from an unresolved V gene, and the cause of the rest is unknown. Clonal size and the V and J genes are those of that table, whereas D and trimming came from the DNA. The sample profile shows tens of thousands of clones; around four fifths of them were found once. The ten largest clones take up less than 7% of the sample.

Paper-wide results and their limitations: Larger, independent patient cohorts are needed to validate the response-prediction model that combines TCR metrics and mutation burden.

V and J lose 4 bases and 0 bases, and a span of 11 bases separates them. Measured from the cysteine to the phenylalanine, the CDR3 is 15 residues long. Of the read, only the CDR3 DNA is kept; its 45 bases are in frame from base 1. From a lookup of the germline V gene (reference sequence), CDR1 and CDR2 are MNHNY and SVGAGI. The sample's treatment or condition label, in plain terms: randomized to nivolumab then ipilimumab (arm A) or the reverse (arm B). None of the patients in the trial had previously been given DNA-damaging chemotherapy. Thawed PBMCs were sorted on a FACS Aria II flow cytometer to isolate live CD3+CD8+ cells negative for CD19 and CD56. The samples were obtained from melanoma patients enrolled in CheckMate 064, an open-label, randomized phase II trial testing sequential checkpoint blockade. Peripheral blood mononuclear cells were collected by leukapheresis, purified using Ficoll-Paque, and frozen in human serum containing approximately 9.4% DMSO. Immediately after sorting, the purity of the sorted blood CD3+CD8+ cells was confirmed to be >98%, and DNA was then extracted.

Sequencing was performed on CD8+ T cells sorted from blood (inferred from file names), taken from a patient given nivolumab and ipilimumab in sequence. The chain is encoded by TRBV6-6 joined to TRBJ2-3; the D gene is unclear. This receptor was taken from a human donor with melanoma. The CDR3 region: CASSSFRPSTDTQYF. The DNA sequence is TGTGCCAGCAGTTCCTTCAGGCCAAGCACAGATACGCAGTATTTT.